The present TCR beta chain was sequenced within a study of Graves' ophthalmopathy and Graves' hyperthyroidism. Study context: The study drew peripheral blood at initial diagnosis, before any treatment.

General study results and limits: The authors also found most expanded thyroid clonotypes above 0.001 frequency in blood.

Amplification from RNA transcripts yielded the TCR beta CDR3 regions. First-round RT-PCR relied on HTBI primers, and a second-round multiplex PCR came next. TCRdb re-called the multiplex PCR reads through MiXCR, storing one row per CDR3 protein. The sample contains roughly 170,000 distinct CDR3 sequences, under 45% of which appear only once. CDR3 length equals 12 residues. From germline, CDR1 is LGHNT and CDR2 FRNRAP. The V and J ends lost 6 bases and 7 bases, in that order; junction bases with no gene match: 4. Donors with ophthalmopathy: moderate-to-severe activity, CAS ≥3, NOSPECS ≥4, duration under 3 months. Thyroid ultrasound, orbital computed tomography, TRAb, serum thyroxine and clinical symptoms formed the basis of diagnosis. Comments on this clonotype: Its cognate antigen is unknown.

J is TRBJ2-5 and V is TRBV12-5; TRBD1 matches at 8 bases. The clonotype was recovered from a man aged 25-45 years with Graves' ophthalmopathy. The specimen sequenced was peripheral blood. The CDR3 loop is CASGLDRGTQYF. The CDR3 DNA sequence: TGTGCTAGTGGACTCGACAGGGGGACCCAGTACTTC.